This T cell receptor (beta chain) appears in the sequencing data of a study of CD8 T cells in ankylosing spondylitis (dated by TCRdb to 2016 to 2017). For the wider study: The study set out to find disease-linked TCR variants by profiling T cell receptor beta repertoires in ankylosing spondylitis patients and healthy donors. Peripheral blood was sampled, and synovial fluid was additionally collected from ankylosing spondylitis patients. The full study cohort was made up of about 24 ankylosing spondylitis patients and some 100 healthy donors.

This clonotype was seen ten or more times. The clone's antigen remains unknown. Within one base of it there is no much larger clone, and no base qualities were kept. The listed sequencing device is Illumina HiSeq 2500. Quantitative 5'-RACE with molecular barcodes was used to prepare TCR beta libraries. In the source study's methods: A new computational method, built on a probabilistic model of VDJ rearrangement, was used to identify disease-linked TCR variants. TCRdb applied fastp at Q25 and MiXCR to the public reads, then kept only in-frame beta chains. When rows share a CDR3 protein, they turn into one entry using the most common DNA and genes. The V and J calls and clone size are TCRdb's, not the authors'. This sample holds 200,000 to 250,000 distinct CDR3 sequences; about 11% were observed only once. Roughly 23% of the sample is taken by the ten largest. The paper's findings and limits, for the study overall: A TCR beta motif made up of roughly eight highly homologous amino acid variants appeared to be characteristic of blood from ankylosing spondylitis patients. The disease-linked clones showed a CD8+ phenotype and occurred at relatively low frequencies in peripheral blood. Some motif variants were previously reported in synovial fluid and blood of reactive arthritis patients, suggesting common disease-initiation mechanisms. The disease-linked clones were reported as significantly enriched in matched synovial fluid samples from ankylosing spondylitis patients.

The CDR3 starts with the cysteine, ends with the phenylalanine, and has 15 residues. The sequence is cut down to CDR3 DNA, 45 bases in frame from base 1. Trimming takes 6 bases off V and 2 bases off J; junction bases not matched to a gene: 9. From a lookup of the germline V gene, CDR1 and CDR2 are SGHRS and YFSETQ. The clonotype comes from a male donor with ankylosing spondylitis or in good health (not recorded which). The chain couples TRBV5-1 to TRBJ2-3, with 7 central nucleotides matching TRBD1. Sequenced: blood, either unsorted or a sorted T cell fraction (not recorded which). The sequenced DNA is TGCGCCAGCACGGGGACAGAGAAAATCACAGATACGCAGTATTTT. Protein translation: CASTGTEKITDTQYF.